Listed here is a single T cell receptor (beta chain). Its specificity is unknown. This specimen comes from a study of Ad26.COV2.S vaccination and SARS-CoV-2 variants. Study context: Ad26.COV2.S shots went into the muscle once or twice, 56 days apart. Overall study results and limits: Compared with placebo recipients, vaccine recipients had higher spike-specific TCR breadth. Breadth measured for non-spike TCRs was similar across vaccine and placebo recipients.

CDR3 length: 14 residues. V lost 5 bases to trimming and J lost 4 bases, with 13 bases between them. Germline CDR1 MRHNA, CDR2 SNTAGT. Sequencing used immunoSEQ multiplex PCR; TCRdb keeps in-frame clones, though not all of them. This table has fewer than 400,000 clones, about 86% appearing once. Treatment here: around 19 received Ad26.COV2.S at low or high dose, single or two shots; about 5 received placebo; per-sample allocation not given. Each sample was drawn 63 days after the first injection (of vaccine or placebo). An Ad26 vector that expressed Wuhan-strain SARS-CoV-2 spike constituted the vaccine.

The input for sequencing was peripheral blood, taken in a trial of Ad26.COV2.S vaccine versus placebo. The chain couples TRBV6-4 to TRBJ2-3; TRBD2 is a possible D gene (7 bases). The sequence came from a person between 18 and 65 years old who received the Ad26.COV2.S COVID-19 vaccine or a placebo. The CDR3 protein is CASSPTGGPDTQYF. Here the CDR3 DNA reads TGTGCCAGCAGTCCAACGGGGGGCCCAGATACGCAGTATTTT.